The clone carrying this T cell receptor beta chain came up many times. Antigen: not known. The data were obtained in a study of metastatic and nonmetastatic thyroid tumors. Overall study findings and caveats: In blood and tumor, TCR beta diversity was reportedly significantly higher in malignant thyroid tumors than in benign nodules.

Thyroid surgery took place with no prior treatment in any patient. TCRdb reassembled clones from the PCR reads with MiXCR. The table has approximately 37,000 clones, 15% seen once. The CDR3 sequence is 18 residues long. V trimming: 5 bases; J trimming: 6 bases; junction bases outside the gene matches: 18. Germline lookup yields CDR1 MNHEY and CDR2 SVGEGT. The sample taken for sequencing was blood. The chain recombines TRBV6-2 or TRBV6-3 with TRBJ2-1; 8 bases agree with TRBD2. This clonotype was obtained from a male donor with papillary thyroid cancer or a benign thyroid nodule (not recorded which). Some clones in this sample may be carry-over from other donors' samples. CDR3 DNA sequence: TGTGCCAGCAGTCGGACCGGGACTAGTTATGGGTCTAGCAATGAGCAGTTCTTC. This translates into CASSRTGTSYGSSNEQFF.